The 17 T cell receptor beta chains below come from one sample, sequenced in a study of T-cell reconstitution after alpha-beta-depleted transplantation in children. Unique molecular identifiers featured in how the TCRbeta library was prepared. TCRdb reprocessed the PCR reads with MiXCR, giving one entry per CDR3 protein. The sample carries 440,000 or so distinct CDR3 sequences, 9.5% to 13% recorded once. The source material was PBMCs from the stem cell graft donor, sampled from the stem cell graft. These receptors were obtained from a human donor who donated a stem cell graft to a child with acute myeloid leukemia.

This clonotype has more than one count but fewer than ten. The chain combines TRBV9 with TRBJ2-2, with 9 bases fitting TRBD2. CDR3 length equals 16 residues. Germline V gene lookup returns CDR1 SGDLS and CDR2 YYNGEE. V shed 0 bases and J 4 bases; nucleotides not matched to a gene: 4. For the CDR3, the DNA is TGTGCCAGCAGCGTAGTGCCTAGCGGGACCACCGGGGAGCTGTTTTTT. This encodes CASSVVPSGTTGELFF.

This chain joins TRBV7-2 and TRBJ2-5; D is possibly TRBD2 (6 bases). Germline CDR1 and CDR2: SGHTA and FQGNSA. Trimming left V 4 bases short and J 5 bases short, with 11 bases between. The CDR3 totals 13 residues. The CDR3 bases are TGTGCCAGCAGCTGGTATGGAGGGGAGACCCAGTACTTC. Translated, it gives CASSWYGGETQYF.

The chain has TRBV7-8 and TRBJ2-3; 11 nucleotides match TRBD2. This CDR3 region has 14 residues. The trim removed 10 bases at V and 4 bases at J, leaving 7 bases unmatched. Germline-derived CDR1 and CDR2 are SGHVS and FQNEAQ. In DNA, the CDR3 is TGTGCCACCAGACTAGCGGGAATTCCAGATACGCAGTATTTT. Residues: CATRLAGIPDTQYF.

This clonotype was counted at least ten times. This chain connects TRBV9 to TRBJ2-6; possibly TRBD1 or TRBD2 for D (6 bases each). Between the trimmed V and J ends, which lost 7 bases and 2 bases, there was a span of 10 bases. The CDR3 has 14 amino acids. Per germline, CDR1 SGDLS and CDR2 YYNGEE. This chain's CDR3 is CASDGGPGANVLTF. The CDR3 nucleotides read TGTGCCAGCGATGGGGGGCCTGGGGCCAACGTCCTGACTTTC.

In its sample, this clonotype was seen many times. The chain links TRBV4-3 to TRBJ2-1, with D maybe TRBD1 (5 bases). The CDR3 contains 15 residues. Looked up from germline, CDR1 is LGHNA and CDR2 is YSLEER. V dropped 4 bases and J dropped 1 base, with 11 bases sitting between them. CDR3 in DNA: TGCGCCAGCAGCCCCGGACACGGATCCTACAATGAGCAGTTCTTC. Its protein product is CASSPGHGSYNEQFF.

This rearrangement joins TRBV7-2 to TRBJ2-2; TRBD1 aligns across 7 bases. The length of the CDR3 is 15 residues. Germline trimming cut 2 bases from V and 7 bases from J; bases unmatched to any gene: 7. CDR1 and CDR2 from the germline V gene are SGHTA and FQGNSA. Written as DNA, the CDR3 is TGTGCCAGCAGCTTATTCGACAGGGCTGTCGGGGAGCTGTTTTTT. It specifies CASSLFDRAVGELFF.

This clonotype was seen at least ten times. This rearrangement joins TRBV20-1 to TRBJ2-1; 8 bases agree with TRBD2. The V and J ends lost 0 bases and 5 bases, in that order; junction bases with no gene match: 3. The germline CDR1 and CDR2 sequences are DFQATT and SNEGSKA (reference sequence). The CDR3 runs 14 residues. The chain's CDR3 is CSARDGREDNEQFF. The CDR3 DNA reads TGCAGTGCTAGAGACGGGCGGGAGGACAATGAGCAGTTCTTC.

The chain couples TRBV7-2 to TRBJ1-1; no reliable D call. The CDR3 contains 14 residues. CDR1 SGHTA and CDR2 FQGNSA come from the germline V gene. V lost 10 bases to trimming and J lost 1 base, with 16 bases between them. Here the CDR3 reads CATLKPIQNTEAFF. CDR3 in DNA: TGTGCCACCCTTAAACCCATCCAGAACACTGAAGCTTTCTTT.

The sample holds many counts of this clonotype. J is TRBJ2-3 and V is TRBV4-2, with D perhaps TRBD2 (6 bases). The CDR3 loop spans 14 amino acids. Looked up from germline, CDR1 is LGHNA and CDR2 is YNFKEQ. Trimming stripped 4 bases from V and 2 bases from J, with 10 bases between. DNA for the CDR3: TGTGCCAGCAGCCGGGGCGGGGACACAGATACGCAGTATTTT. Translating gives CASSRGGDTDTQYF.

This clonotype was recorded at least ten times. The rearrangement links TRBV7-9 to TRBJ2-1; 9 nucleotides agree with TRBD2. CDR3 length equals 12 residues. CDR1 SEHNR and CDR2 FQNEAQ come from the germline V gene (reference sequence). V shed 5 bases and J 10 bases; nucleotides not matched to a gene: 3. The CDR3 sequence: CASSRTSDEQFF. The CDR3 DNA sequence: TGTGCCAGCAGCCGGACTAGCGACGAGCAGTTCTTC.

In nucleotides, the CDR3 is TGTGCCATCAGCACGATCTACCGGGACTCAAAAGGCTACGAGCAGTACTTC. Amino acids: CAISTIYRDSKGYEQYF. This rearrangement joins TRBV10-3 to TRBJ2-7, with D possibly being TRBD2 (6 bases). Germline CDR1 reads ENHRY; CDR2 reads SYGVKD. The CDR3 sequence is 17 residues long. V was cut by 6 bases and J by 3 bases, with 24 bases left in between.

The rearrangement links TRBV6-1 to TRBJ1-1; a weak D match, TRBD1 (6 bases). Germline CDR1 reads MNHNS; CDR2 reads SASEGT. The CDR3 is 14 amino acids. The V and J ends lost 5 bases and 1 base respectively, with 11 bases between them. CDR3 sequence: CASSTEQGNTEAFF. In DNA form, the CDR3 reads TGTGCCAGCAGTACAGAACAGGGGAACACTGAAGCTTTCTTT.

This clonotype has just a few counts. The rearrangement links TRBV12-3 or TRBV12-4 to TRBJ1-2, with D perhaps TRBD1 (6 bases). The CDR3 extends over 13 amino acids. V gave up 3 bases and J gave up 6 bases, with 11 bases separating them. CDR3 residues: CASSFGPGDGYTF. The CDR3 nucleotides are TGTGCCAGCAGTTTTGGACCAGGGGATGGCTACACCTTC.

The table lists this clonotype with many counts. This sequence joins TRBV24-1 and TRBJ1-5; D gene ambiguous. This CDR3 contains 15 residues. Trimming removed 3 bases from V and 4 bases from J, with 12 bases in between. CDR1 and CDR2 from the germline V gene are KGHDR and SFDVKD. CDR3 region: CATSDRPGRNQPQHF. The DNA of the CDR3 is TGTGCCACCAGTGATCGTCCGGGCCGGAATCAGCCCCAGCATTTT.

This chain links TRBV12-3 or TRBV12-4 with TRBJ1-6; D remains ambiguous. The CDR3 loop spans 12 amino acids. V was trimmed by 3 bases and J by 9 bases, leaving 6 bases between them. DNA of the CDR3: TGTGCCAGCAGTTTTGAAGTTTCACCCCTCCACTTT. Amino acid sequence: CASSFEVSPLHF.

This sequence joins TRBV11-2 and TRBJ2-3, with a tentative D call TRBD1 (6 bases). Germline V CDR1 and CDR2: SGHAT, FQNNGV. This CDR3 contains 13 residues. Trimming took 5 bases from V and 11 from J, leaving 17 bases between them. CDR3 residues: CASSPDRRQLQYF. CDR3 DNA: TGTGCCAGCAGCCCAGACAGGCGCCAACTGCAGTATTTT. Together with reference TRBV11-2 and TRBJ2-3, the CDR3 gives the full variable domain: EAGVAQSPRYKIIEKRQSVAFWCNPISGHATLYWYQQILGQGPKLLIQFQNNGVVDDSQLPKDRFSAERLKGVDSTLKIQPAKLEDSAVYLCASSPDRRQLQYFGPGTRLTVL.

This clonotype was counted between two and nine times. The rearrangement uses TRBV10-3 and TRBJ2-3; 10 nucleotides match TRBD1. Trimming removed 7 bases from V and 6 bases from J; junction bases left unmatched: 7. Looked up from germline, CDR1 is ENHRY and CDR2 is SYGVKD. There are 14 residues in the CDR3. The CDR3 DNA is TGTGCCATCACCGGGACAGGGGCTTCTGATACGCAGTATTTT. It specifies CAITGTGASDTQYF.